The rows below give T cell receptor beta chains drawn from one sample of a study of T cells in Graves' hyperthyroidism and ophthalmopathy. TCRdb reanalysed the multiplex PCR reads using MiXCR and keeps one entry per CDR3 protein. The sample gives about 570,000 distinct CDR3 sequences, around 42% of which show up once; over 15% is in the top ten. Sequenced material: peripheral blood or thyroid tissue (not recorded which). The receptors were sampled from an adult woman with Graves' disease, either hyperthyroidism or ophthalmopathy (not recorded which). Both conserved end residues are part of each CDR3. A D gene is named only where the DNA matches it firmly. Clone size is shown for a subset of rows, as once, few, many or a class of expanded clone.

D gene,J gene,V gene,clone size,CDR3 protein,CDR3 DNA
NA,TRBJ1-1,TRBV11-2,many,CASSLGGWRNTEAFF,TGTGCCAGCAGCTTAGGCGGATGGCGAAACACTGAAGCTTTCTTT
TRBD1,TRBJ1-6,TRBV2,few,CASSLGQGVNPPLHF,TGTGCCAGCTCCCTCGGACAGGGCGTAAATCCACCCCTCCACTTT
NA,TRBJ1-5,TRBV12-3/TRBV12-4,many,CASNQAGTDQPQHF,TGTGCCAGCAACCAGGCAGGGACGGATCAGCCCCAGCATTTT
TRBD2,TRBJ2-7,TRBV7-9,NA,CASSSLGVGRKQYF,TGTGCCAGCAGCTCCCTTGGGGTCGGGAGGAAGCAGTACTTC
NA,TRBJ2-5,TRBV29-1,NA,CGASQGGWDQPQYF,TGCGGCGCCTCACAAGGGGGGTGGGATCAGCCCCAGTACTTC
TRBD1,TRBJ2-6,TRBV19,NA,CASSATGMNVLTF,TGTGCCAGTAGCGCGACAGGGATGAACGTCCTGACTTTC
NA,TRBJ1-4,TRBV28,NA,CASSIGGSRNEKLFF,TGTGCCAGCAGCATAGGAGGGAGTCGTAATGAAAAACTATTTTTT
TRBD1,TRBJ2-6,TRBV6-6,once,CASCKGQGTGANVLTF,TGTGCCAGCTGTAAGGGACAGGGGACTGGGGCCAACGTCCTGACTTTC
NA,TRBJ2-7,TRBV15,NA,CATSSGSAYEQYF,TGTGCCACCAGCTCCGGGAGCGCCTACGAGCAGTACTTC
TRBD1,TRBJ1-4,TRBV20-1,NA,CSARSTGGMDEKLFF,TGCAGTGCTAGATCGACAGGGGGCATGGATGAAAAACTGTTTTTT